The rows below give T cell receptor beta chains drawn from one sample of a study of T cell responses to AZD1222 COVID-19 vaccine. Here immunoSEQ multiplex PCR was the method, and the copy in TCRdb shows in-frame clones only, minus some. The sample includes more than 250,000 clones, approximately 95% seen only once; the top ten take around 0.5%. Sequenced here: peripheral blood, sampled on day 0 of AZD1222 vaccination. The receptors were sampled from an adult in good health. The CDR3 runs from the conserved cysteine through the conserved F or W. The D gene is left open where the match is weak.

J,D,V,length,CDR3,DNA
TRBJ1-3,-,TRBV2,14,CASSPTTLGNTIYF,TGTGCCAGCAGCCCAACCACACTTGGAAACACCATATATTTT
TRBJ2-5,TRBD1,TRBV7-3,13,CASSSGQGETQYF,TGTGCCAGCAGCTCGGGACAGGGCGAGACCCAGTACTTC
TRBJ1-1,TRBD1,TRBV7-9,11,CASSPGQEAFF,TGTGCCAGCAGCCCGGGACAGGAAGCTTTCTTT
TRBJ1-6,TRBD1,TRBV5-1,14,CASSLGTGESPLHF,TGCGCCAGCAGCCTCGGGACAGGGGAATCACCCCTCCACTTT
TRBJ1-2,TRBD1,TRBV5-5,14,CASSSGQGRGGYTF,TGTGCCAGCAGCTCGGGACAGGGGCGAGGTGGCTACACCTTC
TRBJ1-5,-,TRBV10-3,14,CAISVAGGNQPQHF,TGTGCCATCAGTGTGGCAGGAGGCAATCAGCCCCAGCATTTT
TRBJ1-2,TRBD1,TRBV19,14,CASSIERQGSSYTF,TGTGCCAGTAGTATAGAACGACAGGGGTCCAGCTACACCTTC
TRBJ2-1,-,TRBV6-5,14,CASSYGTRDNEQFF,TGTGCCAGCAGTTACGGGACACGGGACAATGAGCAGTTCTTC
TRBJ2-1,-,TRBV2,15,CASSVEAGSYNEQFF,TGTGCCAGCAGTGTGGAAGCGGGTTCCTACAATGAGCAGTTCTTC
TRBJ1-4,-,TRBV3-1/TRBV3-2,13,CASSQMSGKKLFF,TGTGCCAGCAGCCAAATGAGCGGGAAAAAACTGTTTTTT
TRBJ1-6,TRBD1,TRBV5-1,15,CASSLAGTANSPLHF,TGCGCCAGCAGCTTGGCCGGGACAGCAAATTCACCCCTCCACTTT
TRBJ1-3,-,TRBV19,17,CASSHVRDTSSGNTIYF,TGTGCCAGTAGTCACGTCCGGGACACGAGCTCTGGAAACACCATATATTTT
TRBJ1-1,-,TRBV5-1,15,CASSWGAGMNTEAFF,TGCGCCAGCAGCTGGGGGGCAGGGATGAACACTGAAGCTTTCTTT
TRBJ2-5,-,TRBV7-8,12,CATSASQETQYF,TGTGCCACCTCCGCCAGTCAAGAGACCCAGTACTTC
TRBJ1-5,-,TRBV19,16,CASSIGPGTRNQPQHF,TGTGCCAGTAGTATAGGGCCAGGGACAAGGAATCAGCCCCAGCATTTT
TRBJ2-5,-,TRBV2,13,CASSGDYQETQYF,TGTGCCAGCAGTGGAGACTACCAAGAGACCCAGTACTTC